The 31 T cell receptor beta chains below all came from one sample that was sequenced in a study of graft-versus-host responses after intestinal transplantation. Using immunoSEQ multiplex PCR, the repertoire was profiled, and TCRdb retains in-frame clones only, with some absent. Altogether some 15,000 clones are present, around 94% being singletons, with the ten largest covering 0.55% to 0.75%. The source material was PBMCs, sampled 9 days after transplant. These receptor sequences come from a human patient who received an intestinal transplant, so some T cells may come from the graft donor.

The rearrangement links TRBV5-1 to TRBJ2-1, with 12 bases fitting TRBD2. With V trimmed by 6 bases and J by 3 bases, 7 bases remained unmatched. From germline, CDR1 is SGHRS and CDR2 YFSETQ. This CDR3 spans 16 amino acids. CDR3 coding DNA: TGCGCCAGCACCACCGGACTAGCGGGGAACTACAATGAGCAGTTCTTC. Its translation is CASTTGLAGNYNEQFF.

V gene TRBV13 combines with J gene TRBJ1-5; 7 nucleotides match TRBD1. V trimming: 0 bases; J trimming: 7 bases; junction bases outside the gene matches: 3. There are 14 residues in the CDR3. CDR1 is PRHDT and CDR2 is FYEKMQ in the germline V gene (reference sequence). DNA of the CDR3: TGTGCCAGCAGCTTAGGTGGCAGGGGGCAGCCCCAGCATTTT. This sequence encodes CASSLGGRGQPQHF.

This rearrangement joins TRBV11-2 to TRBJ2-5; 11 bases line up with TRBD2. V lost 4 bases, J lost 1 base, and 2 bases stayed unmatched. The CDR3 covers 15 residues. Looked up from germline, CDR1 is SGHAT and CDR2 is FQNNGV. The CDR3 region has the DNA TGTGCCAGCAGCTGGACTAGCGGGCTCCAAGAGACCCAGTACTTC. Translating it yields CASSWTSGLQETQYF.

This sequence joins TRBV6-6 and TRBJ2-4; no reliable D call. The V end was cut by 6 bases, the J end by 1 base, with 10 bases between. Germline assignment: CDR1 MNHNY and CDR2 SVGAGI (reference sequence). This CDR3 has 14 amino acids. The CDR3 DNA is TGTGCCAGCAGAACGTCCGTGGCCAAAAACATTCAGTACTTC. It yields the protein CASRTSVAKNIQYF.

This chain links TRBV9 with TRBJ2-1; TRBD2 matches at 10 bases. Germline CDR1 reads SGDLS; CDR2 reads YYNGEE. V was clipped by 0 bases and J by 7 bases; unmatched bases: 10. This CDR3 spans 17 amino acids. CDR3 DNA: TGTGCCAGCAGCGTAGAGGAAGCGGGAGGGCCGGGGAATGAGCAGTTCTTC. Encoded protein: CASSVEEAGGPGNEQFF.

This clone was detected once. The chain has TRBV5-6 and TRBJ1-1; 7 positions match TRBD1. The CDR3 totals 12 residues. Germline V lookup: CDR1 SGHDT, CDR2 YYEEEE. J was trimmed by 3 bases and V by 4 bases; bases with no gene match: 0. Here the CDR3 DNA reads TGTGCCAGCAGCACAGGGGACACTGAAGCTTTCTTT. Translation gives CASSTGDTEAFF.

The chain links TRBV9 to TRBJ1-3; D call uncertain. CDR1 is SGDLS and CDR2 is YYNGEE in the germline V gene. Trimming cost V 4 bases and J 4 bases, with 3 bases left between them. The CDR3 runs 11 residues. The CDR3 here is CASSPGNTIYF. Here the CDR3 DNA reads TGTGCCAGCAGCCCAGGAAACACCATATATTTT.

The chain uses TRBV6-6 and TRBJ1-1; no clear D gene. The CDR3 has 13 amino acids. V was trimmed by 0 bases and J by 6 bases, leaving 8 bases between them. CDR1 MNHNY and CDR2 SVGAGI come from the germline V gene (reference sequence). The CDR3: CASSYSLKAEAFF. CDR3 in DNA: TGTGCCAGCAGTTACTCGTTGAAAGCTGAAGCTTTCTTT.

The chain couples TRBV2 to TRBJ1-2, with D uncertain. The CDR3 is 16 amino acids. V was shortened by 7 bases and J by 8 bases, with 26 bases between the two germline ends. Germline CDR1 SNHLY, CDR2 FYNNEI. CDR3 nucleotides: TGTGCCAGCACCTTATTACTCCGGGAGTCTAAGGGCGGCTACACCTTC. Amino acids: CASTLLLRESKGGYTF.

The chain joins TRBV27 to TRBJ2-1; the match to TRBD1 covers 8 bases. The CDR3 has 21 residues. V lost 3 bases and J lost 0; bases outside the gene matches: 19. Germline loops: CDR1 MNHEY, CDR2 SMNVEV (reference sequence). This CDR3 is CASSLGVYLGQDKNSYNEQFF. CDR3 nucleotide sequence: TGTGCCAGCAGTTTGGGGGTCTACTTGGGACAGGATAAAAACTCCTACAATGAGCAGTTCTTC.

This rearrangement joins TRBV7-8 to TRBJ2-1; D possibly uses TRBD1 or TRBD2 (5 bases each). There are 16 residues in the CDR3. V lost 1 base and J 8 bases, leaving 18 bases between the germline ends. The V gene's germline CDR1 is SGHVS and CDR2 FQNEAQ. The CDR3 loop is CASSLGYVGETDEQFF. Here the CDR3 DNA reads TGTGCCAGCAGCTTAGGCTACGTGGGGGAGACCGATGAGCAGTTCTTC.

The V gene is TRBV27, the J gene TRBJ2-1; 12 nucleotides match TRBD2. The germline V gene encodes CDR1 MNHEY and CDR2 SMNVEV (reference sequence). This CDR3 region has 19 residues. V shed 0 bases, J shed 3 bases, and the junction held 9 bases outside the gene matches. CDR3 region: CASSLSPGLAGRHYNEQFF. CDR3 nucleotide sequence: TGTGCCAGCAGTTTATCCCCGGGACTAGCGGGTAGACACTACAATGAGCAGTTCTTC.

J is TRBJ1-1 and V is TRBV11-2; maybe TRBD1 (6 bases). CDR3 length equals 15 residues. V was cut by 7 bases and J by 10 bases, with 25 bases left in between. Germline CDR1 reads SGHAT; CDR2 reads FQNNGV. The CDR3 DNA follows: TGTGCCAGCATCCGAAGAGATCAGGGGAAAAAGGGAGCTTTCTTT. Translation gives CASIRRDQGKKGAFF.

This clone appeared once. CDR3: CASRLRHMNTEAFF. The CDR3, as DNA: TGTGCCAGCAGATTAAGGCACATGAACACTGAAGCTTTCTTT. This chain uses TRBV14 with TRBJ1-1, with D unresolved. The CDR3 has 14 amino acids. Germline V lookup: CDR1 SGHDN, CDR2 FVKESK. Deletions cut 6 bases from V and 0 bases from J, with 11 bases between.

J is TRBJ1-2 and V is TRBV7-9; no clear D. Trimming cost V 1 base and J 4 bases, with 10 bases left between them. The germline CDR1 and CDR2 sequences are SEHNR and FQNEAQ (reference sequence). This CDR3 region has 14 residues. The CDR3, as DNA: TGTGCCAGCAGCTTAGGAATATCGGGCTATGGCTACACCTTC. It yields the protein CASSLGISGYGYTF.

V and J are TRBV21-1 and TRBJ1-5. TRBV21-1 is noted as a pseudogene. This CDR3 has 16 amino acids. This CDR3 is CASSASDLYSNQPQHF. The CDR3 nucleotides are TGTGCCAGCAGCGCGAGTGACCTCTATAGCAATCAGCCCCAGCATTTT.

The chain has TRBV7-9 and TRBJ2-1, with TRBD2 matching 8 bases. The V gene end was trimmed by 4 bases and the J gene end by 0 bases; junction bases not matched to a gene: 8. The V gene's germline CDR1 is SEHNR and CDR2 FQNEAQ (reference sequence). This CDR3 has 17 amino acids. The CDR3 nucleotides read TGTGCCAGCAGCTCCCCAGAGCGGGAGAGCTCCTACAATGAGCAGTTCTTC. Amino acids: CASSSPERESSYNEQFF.

The J gene is TRBJ2-1, the V gene TRBV11-3; D might be TRBD1 or TRBD2, each matching 5 bases. V dropped 1 base and J dropped 5 bases, with 18 bases sitting between them. Germline V gene sequence: CDR1 SGHNT, CDR2 YENEEA. The CDR3 loop spans 17 amino acids. The CDR3 sequence is CASSLGGRPSPHNEQFF. The CDR3 nucleotides read TGTGCCAGCAGCTTAGGGGGGAGACCGTCCCCCCACAATGAGCAGTTCTTC.

The genes are TRBV7-6 and TRBJ2-2; D is unresolved. The V and J ends lost 2 bases and 0 bases respectively, with 19 bases between them. CDR3 length: 19 residues. CDR1 SGHVS and CDR2 FNYEAQ come from the germline V gene. CDR3 nucleotide sequence: TGTGCCAGCAGCTTAATGTCGTCGTTCAGGCTAGCGAACACCGGGGAGCTGTTTTTT. Its protein product is CASSLMSSFRLANTGELFF.

The chain employs TRBV5-4 and TRBJ2-1; 8 bases align to TRBD2. CDR1 and CDR2 (germline): SGHNT, YYREEE (reference sequence). The trim removed 0 bases at V and 9 bases at J, leaving 8 bases unmatched. The CDR3 sequence is 15 residues long. Here the CDR3 reads CASSLAGGPFGEQFF. The CDR3 nucleotides are TGTGCCAGCAGCTTGGCGGGAGGGCCTTTTGGTGAGCAGTTCTTC.

V and J are TRBV11-2 and TRBJ2-7; D is undetermined. The V gene's germline CDR1 is SGHAT and CDR2 FQNNGV. Trimming pared 1 base from V and 3 bases from J, leaving 4 bases between. The CDR3 totals 12 residues. The CDR3: CASSLGFYEQYF. The CDR3 DNA reads as TGTGCCAGCAGCTTAGGCTTCTACGAGCAGTACTTC.

The chain joins TRBV10-1 to TRBJ2-1; D gene unclear. Germline V CDR1 and CDR2: WNHNN, SYGVQD (reference sequence). Trimming pared 3 bases from V and 4 bases from J, leaving 13 bases between. The CDR3 extends over 15 amino acids. The CDR3 nucleotides read TGCGCCAGCAGTGAAGGACCACGGCCATACAATGAGCAGTTCTTC. Translation gives CASSEGPRPYNEQFF.

The chain recombines TRBV23-1 with TRBJ1-5; 8 bases are a match to TRBD1. TRBV23-1 is labeled an ORF, and its function is uncertain. The CDR3 is made up of 17 amino acids. The junction had 10 bases not matched to a gene; V was cut back by 4 bases and J by 2 bases. The CDR3 sequence is CASSRGDGQGRNQPQHF. The CDR3 nucleotides are TGCGCCAGCAGTCGAGGGGATGGACAGGGACGCAATCAGCCCCAGCATTTT.

CDR3 DNA sequence: TGTGCCAGCAGCTTGGGGACAGGGCAAGGGACCTTC. Translated, it gives CASSLGTGQGTF. V and J are TRBV5-4 and TRBJ1-2; 8 bases align to TRBD1. The CDR3 loop spans 12 amino acids. V was pared by 0 bases and J by 14 bases, with 6 bases of the junction left unmatched. Per germline, CDR1 SGHNT and CDR2 YYREEE (reference sequence).

V usage is TRBV28 and J usage is TRBJ1-1; weak D call: TRBD1 (6 bases). V was shortened by 6 bases and J by 3 bases, with 8 bases between the two germline ends. The CDR3 sequence is 12 residues long. The germline V gene encodes CDR1 MDHEN and CDR2 SYDVKM. The CDR3 region is CASSYRDTEAFF. CDR3 bases: TGTGCCAGCAGCTACAGGGACACTGAAGCTTTCTTT. The whole variable domain, filled in from reference TRBV28 and TRBJ1-1, reads DVKVTQSSRYLVKRTGEKVFLECVQDMDHENMFWYRQDPGLGLRLIYFSYDVKMKEKGDIPEGYSVSREKKERFSLILESASTNQTSMYLCASSYRDTEAFFGQGTRLTVV.

Only a few counts were recorded for this clone. V gene TRBV19 combines with J gene TRBJ2-7, with D tentatively TRBD1 (6 bases). Trimming stripped 3 bases from V and 1 base from J, with 7 bases between. In germline, CDR1 is LNHDA, CDR2 SQIVND (reference sequence). The CDR3 has 13 amino acids. The CDR3 loop reads CASSIDRSYEQYF. CDR3 nucleotides: TGTGCCAGTAGTATCGACAGGTCCTACGAGCAGTACTTC.

The chain joins TRBV30 to TRBJ2-7; perhaps D is TRBD1 or TRBD2 (5 bases each). The ends were cut back, 0 bases at V and 4 bases at J, with 13 bases in the middle. The CDR3 is 14 amino acids. Germline V lookup: CDR1 GTSNPN, CDR2 SVGIG (reference sequence). CDR3 loop: CAWSVAAGFYEQYF. The CDR3 DNA reads TGTGCCTGGAGTGTAGCGGCAGGGTTTTACGAGCAGTACTTC.

This chain links TRBV10-2 with TRBJ2-7; maybe TRBD2 (6 bases). Deletions cut 2 bases from V and 4 bases from J, with 21 bases between. This CDR3 has 17 residues. Germline loops: CDR1 WSHSY, CDR2 SAAADI. In DNA, the CDR3 is TGCGCCAGCAGTGAGGTCTTAATGGTGGGAGGTGGGTACGAGCAGTACTTC. Protein: CASSEVLMVGGGYEQYF.

J is TRBJ2-1 and V is TRBV7-6, with D tentatively TRBD1 (6 bases). Germline V gene sequence: CDR1 SGHVS, CDR2 FNYEAQ. Trimming pared 6 bases from V and 2 bases from J, leaving 20 bases between. This CDR3 comprises 17 residues. CDR3 region: CASSLRGWDATYNEQFF. CDR3 nucleotide sequence: TGTGCCAGCAGTCTCAGGGGTTGGGACGCAACCTACAATGAGCAGTTCTTC. Combining the CDR3 with reference TRBV7-6 and TRBJ2-1 gives the whole variable domain GAGVSQSPRYKVTKRGQDVALRCDPISGHVSLYWYRQALGQGPEFLTYFNYEAQQDKSGLPNDRFSAERPEGSISTLTIQRTEQRDSAMYRCASSLRGWDATYNEQFFGPGTRLTVL.

The rearrangement links TRBV10-2 to TRBJ2-7, with 14 bases lining up with TRBD2. V lost 10 bases to trimming and J lost 3 bases; unmatched junction nucleotides: 5. CDR1 and CDR2 from the germline V gene are WSHSY and SAAADI. The CDR3 contains 14 residues. For the CDR3, the DNA is TGCGCCACCGGGACTAGCGGGAGAGGCTACGAGCAGTACTTC. Translating it yields CATGTSGRGYEQYF.

The chain joins TRBV7-8 to TRBJ2-1; D might be TRBD2 (6 bases). Trimming took 2 bases from V and 8 from J, leaving 10 bases between them. CDR1 and CDR2 from the germline V gene are SGHVS and FQNEAQ. The CDR3 has 13 amino acids. CDR3: CASSLSLADEQFF. The CDR3 region has the DNA TGTGCCAGCAGCTTATCACTAGCAGATGAGCAGTTCTTC.